These T cell receptor beta chains were read from a single sample in a study of CD8+CD57+ T cells in acquired aplastic anemia. TCRdb reprocessed the reads with MiXCR, giving one entry per CDR3 protein. The sample includes just over 400,000 distinct CDR3 sequences, roughly 68% of them seen just once. The specimen sequenced was sorted CD4+, CD8+, or CD8+CD57+ T cells (not recorded which) from PBMCs. Receptors originate from a human donor in good health, serving as a control. The CDR3 runs from the conserved cysteine through the conserved F or W. A D gene is named only where the DNA matches it firmly. Clone size is not always given. Where it is, it says once, few, many or a class for expanded clones.

D: -; size: once; J: TRBJ1-1; V: TRBV7-9; DNA: TGTGCCAGCAGCTTAAGGGGAGGCGCTGAAGCTTTCTTT; CDR3: CASSLRGGAEAFF
D: -; size: -; J: TRBJ1-6; V: TRBV7-8; DNA: TGTGCCAGCAGCTTAGACGCTGATTCACCCCTCCACTTT; CDR3: CASSLDADSPLHF
D: -; size: few; J: TRBJ1-2; V: TRBV20-1; DNA: TGCAGTGCTAGAGTCCGGACCGTCGACTACACCTTC; CDR3: CSARVRTVDYTF
D: TRBD2; size: -; J: TRBJ2-5; V: TRBV20-1; DNA: TGCAGTGCTAGAATTAGCGGGGAAGAGACCCAGTACTTC; CDR3: CSARISGEETQYF
D: -; size: many; J: TRBJ2-1; V: TRBV7-3; DNA: TGTGCCAGCAGCCTAGGGGGACGACGAGCTTCATACGAGCAGTTCTTC; CDR3: CASSLGGRRASYEQFF
D: TRBD2; size: once; J: TRBJ2-1; V: TRBV7-7; DNA: TGTGCCAGCAGCTCCGGACTAGCGGGGGTTGGGTCCTACAATGAGCAGTTCTTC; CDR3: CASSSGLAGVGSYNEQFF
D: -; size: many; J: TRBJ2-1; V: TRBV7-9; DNA: TGTGCCAGCAGCTTAGACGGGGGGCCTTTCAATGAGCAGTTCTTC; CDR3: CASSLDGGPFNEQFF
D: -; size: many; J: TRBJ2-7; V: TRBV30; DNA: TGTGCCTGGAGTAGGGACCTTGGCTACGAGCAGTACTTC; CDR3: CAWSRDLGYEQYF
D: TRBD1; size: -; J: TRBJ1-6; V: TRBV7-7; DNA: TGTGCTAGCAGCATCGACAGGGACTACGAGCAGTACTTCCACTTT; CDR3: CASSIDRDYEQYFHF
D: TRBD2; size: -; J: TRBJ2-3; V: TRBV12-3/TRBV12-4; DNA: TGTGCCAGCAGTACCATAGCGGGGGGAAACACAGATACGCAGTATTTT; CDR3: CASSTIAGGNTDTQYF
D: -; size: -; J: TRBJ2-7; V: TRBV7-3; DNA: TGTGCCAGCAGCTTTAGACGAGAGGGCTCCTACGCGCAGTACTTC; CDR3: CASSFRREGSYAQYF
D: TRBD2; size: -; J: TRBJ2-7; V: TRBV2; DNA: TGTGCCAGCAGGGGAGCGGGAGGGGTTTACGAGCAGTACTTC; CDR3: CASRGAGGVYEQYF
D: -; size: many; J: TRBJ1-3; V: TRBV20-1; DNA: TGCAGTGCTAGCGGGTACGACTCTGGAAACACCATATATTTT; CDR3: CSASGYDSGNTIYF
D: TRBD1; size: few; J: TRBJ2-7; V: TRBV4-2; DNA: TGTGCCAGCAGCCAAGATATCGGACAGGCCAGGGGGCAGTACTTC; CDR3: CASSQDIGQARGQYF
D: -; size: -; J: TRBJ1-4; V: TRBV7-9; DNA: TGTGCCAGTAGTTCCGGGCAGGTCCTCTATGGCTACACCCTGTTTTTT; CDR3: CASSSGQVLYGYTLFF
D: -; size: -; J: TRBJ2-7; V: TRBV9; DNA: TGTGCCAGCACTGTGTCCGGAACAGGGCCTGGAAAGAACTTC; CDR3: CASTVSGTGPGKNF
D: -; size: -; J: TRBJ2-1; V: TRBV11-1; DNA: TGTGCCAGCAACGTAGGGCGCCAGAACAATGAGCAGTTCTTC; CDR3: CASNVGRQNNEQFF
D: -; size: -; J: TRBJ2-5; V: TRBV10-1; DNA: TGCGCCAGCAGTGAGTCCCGGACGGAAGAGACCCAGTACTTC; CDR3: CASSESRTEETQYF
D: -; size: -; J: TRBJ2-5; V: TRBV7-8; DNA: TGTGCCAGCAGCTTAGATCGGGCACAAAATCAGCCCCAGTACTTC; CDR3: CASSLDRAQNQPQYF
D: -; size: -; J: TRBJ1-1; V: TRBV4-3; DNA: TGCGCCAGCAGCCGAACGACAGTGAACACTGAAGCTTTCTTT; CDR3: CASSRTTVNTEAFF
D: -; size: -; J: TRBJ1-2; V: TRBV7-2; DNA: TGTGCCACCAGCTGGAGACAGTTTGGCTCCACCTTC; CDR3: CATSWRQFGSTF
D: -; size: -; J: TRBJ1-5; V: TRBV19; DNA: TGTGCCAGTAGCACGACCGGCTTGATGAATAACTGTTTTTTTTTT; CDR3: CASSTTGLMNNCFFF
D: -; size: -; J: TRBJ2-7; V: TRBV7-2; DNA: TGTGCCAGCAGCTTGGCGTCGACGTTGGAACTGTTTTTTTTC; CDR3: CASSLASTLELFFF
D: -; size: many; J: TRBJ2-4; V: TRBV20-1; DNA: TGCAGTGCTAGAGGGACGGGGATTCAGTACTTC; CDR3: CSARGTGIQYF
D: TRBD1; size: -; J: TRBJ2-7; V: TRBV20-1; DNA: TGCAGTGCGAGGGGACAGAACAATCAGCACTTC; CDR3: CSARGQNNQHF
D: -; size: many; J: TRBJ1-5; V: TRBV7-2; DNA: TGTGCCAGCAGCCCGGGACTGAACAATCAGCCCCAGCATTTT; CDR3: CASSPGLNNQPQHF
D: -; size: -; J: TRBJ1-1; V: TRBV10-3; DNA: TGTGCCATTAGTGATGTGGATAAAGCTTTCTTT; CDR3: CAISDVDKAFF
D: -; size: once; J: TRBJ1-6; V: TRBV9; DNA: TGTGCCAGCAGCTTATCTCTGATGAATTCGCCCCTCGACTTT; CDR3: CASSLSLMNSPLDF
D: -; size: -; J: TRBJ1-2; V: TRBV7-2; DNA: TGTGCCAGCAGCCTCGTACGGGGGCCCTATGGCTACACATTC; CDR3: CASSLVRGPYGYTF
D: -; size: -; J: TRBJ2-7; V: TRBV7-2; DNA: TGTGCCAGCAGCTTAAGACAGGGAGGCAATCAGCCCCAGGAGCAGTACTTC; CDR3: CASSLRQGGNQPQEQYF
D: -; size: -; J: TRBJ1-1; V: TRBV7-2; DNA: TGTGCCAGCAGCTTAGGCGCCAGCATGAACACTGAAGCTTTCTTT; CDR3: CASSLGASMNTEAFF
D: -; size: -; J: TRBJ1-2; V: TRBV25-1; DNA: TGTGCCAGCAGTCGAATAGGCGACTATGGCTACACCTTC; CDR3: CASSRIGDYGYTF
D: -; size: -; J: TRBJ1-1; V: TRBV7-8; DNA: TGTGCCAGCAGCTCCCGCCCTAGCTGGAACACTGAAGCGTTCTTT; CDR3: CASSSRPSWNTEAFF
D: -; size: -; J: TRBJ1-1; V: TRBV20-1; DNA: TGCAGTGCTATCCGGGCTTGCGGGGAAGCTTTCTTT; CDR3: CSAIRACGEAFF
D: TRBD2; size: many; J: TRBJ2-1; V: TRBV20-1; DNA: TGCAGTGCTGTTCTAGCGGGGCGCTACAATGAGCAGTTCTTC; CDR3: CSAVLAGRYNEQFF
D: TRBD2; size: -; J: TRBJ2-7; V: TRBV7-9; DNA: TGTGCCAGCAGCCAAGGAGCGGGGGCCGAGTCGCAGTACTTC; CDR3: CASSQGAGAESQYF
D: TRBD2; size: once; J: TRBJ2-7; V: TRBV19; DNA: TGTGCCAGTGTAGCGGGGGGGCGAAGGTCCTACGAGCAGTACTTC; CDR3: CASVAGGRRSYEQYF
D: -; size: -; J: TRBJ2-1; V: TRBV4-1; DNA: TGCGTGAGCAGCCAGCAGATGCAGCCGGTTTACGAGCAGTTCTTC; CDR3: CVSSQQMQPVYEQFF
D: TRBD1; size: -; J: TRBJ2-7; V: TRBV7-2; DNA: TGTGCCAGCAGCAAGACAGGGGGACCCTACGAGCAGTACTTC; CDR3: CASSKTGGPYEQYF
D: TRBD2; size: -; J: TRBJ2-2; V: TRBV5-1; DNA: TGCGCCAGCAGCTTGGAGGCGGGGGGGGCCGGGGAGCTGTTTTTT; CDR3: CASSLEAGGAGELFF
D: -; size: -; J: TRBJ2-3; V: TRBV7-8; DNA: TGTGCCAGCAGCGAAAGCGAGGGCAATCAGCCCCAGCATTATTTT; CDR3: CASSESEGNQPQHYF
D: -; size: -; J: TRBJ2-3; V: TRBV5-1; DNA: TGCGCCAGCAGCAGCGGTGTTTTCGGCCCAGGAGATACGCAGTATTTT; CDR3: CASSSGVFGPGDTQYF
D: -; size: many; J: TRBJ2-1; V: TRBV2; DNA: TGTGCCAGCAAGGGGGATTTGGCTGGGGTGCAGTTCTTC; CDR3: CASKGDLAGVQFF
D: TRBD1; size: many; J: TRBJ1-1; V: TRBV12-3/TRBV12-4; DNA: TGTGCCAGCAGTCGACAGGGGCTCACTGAAGCTTTCTTT; CDR3: CASSRQGLTEAFF
D: -; size: -; J: TRBJ1-4; V: TRBV4-2; DNA: TGTGCCAGCAGCCAAGATCGGACGGCGAATGAAAAACTGTTTTTT; CDR3: CASSQDRTANEKLFF
D: -; size: many; J: TRBJ1-4; V: TRBV25-1; DNA: TGTGCCAGCAGCACAACGCGGGGGGCGGGTGAAAAACTGTTTTTT; CDR3: CASSTTRGAGEKLFF
D: -; size: -; J: TRBJ1-6; V: TRBV7-9; DNA: TGTGCCAGCAGCGTAGAACAGCGTAATGCCCCCCTCCACTTT; CDR3: CASSVEQRNAPLHF
D: -; size: -; J: TRBJ1-4; V: TRBV14; DNA: TGTGCCAGCAGCCAAGAGAAGGGGACTGAAGAATTCCTGTTTTTT; CDR3: CASSQEKGTEEFLFF
D: -; size: -; J: TRBJ2-7; V: TRBV6-5; DNA: TGTGCCAGCAGTTACGCAGGGGGGGAGCAGTACTTC; CDR3: CASSYAGGEQYF
D: -; size: -; J: TRBJ2-4; V: TRBV20-1; DNA: TGCAGTGCTAGAGCCGGGGATACCATTCAGTACTTC; CDR3: CSARAGDTIQYF
D: TRBD1; size: -; J: TRBJ2-7; V: TRBV5-1; DNA: TGTGCCTGGGGACAGGGAGTGGCTGAAGCCGAGCAGTACTTC; CDR3: CAWGQGVAEAEQYF
D: -; size: -; J: TRBJ2-3; V: TRBV5-4; DNA: TGTGCCAGCAGCGTGGAGGCCTATACGCAGTATTTT; CDR3: CASSVEAYTQYF